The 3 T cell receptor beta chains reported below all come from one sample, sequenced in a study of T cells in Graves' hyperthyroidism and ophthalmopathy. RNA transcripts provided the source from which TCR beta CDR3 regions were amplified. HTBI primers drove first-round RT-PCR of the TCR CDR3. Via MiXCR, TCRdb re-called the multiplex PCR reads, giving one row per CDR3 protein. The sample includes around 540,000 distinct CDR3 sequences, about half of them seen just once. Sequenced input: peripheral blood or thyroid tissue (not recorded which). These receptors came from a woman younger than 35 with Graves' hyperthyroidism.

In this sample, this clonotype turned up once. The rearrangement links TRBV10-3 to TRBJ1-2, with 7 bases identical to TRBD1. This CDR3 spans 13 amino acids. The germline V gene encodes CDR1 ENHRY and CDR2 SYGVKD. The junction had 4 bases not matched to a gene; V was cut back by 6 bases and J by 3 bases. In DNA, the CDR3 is TGTGCCATCAGCACAGGGGCCGACTATGGCTACACCTTC. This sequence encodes CAISTGADYGYTF.

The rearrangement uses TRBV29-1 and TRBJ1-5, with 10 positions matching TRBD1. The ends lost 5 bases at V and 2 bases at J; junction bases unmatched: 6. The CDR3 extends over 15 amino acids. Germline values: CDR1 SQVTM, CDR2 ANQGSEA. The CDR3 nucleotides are TGCAGCGTTATCACCGGGACAGGGGGCAATCAGCCCCAGCATTTT. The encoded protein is CSVITGTGGNQPQHF.

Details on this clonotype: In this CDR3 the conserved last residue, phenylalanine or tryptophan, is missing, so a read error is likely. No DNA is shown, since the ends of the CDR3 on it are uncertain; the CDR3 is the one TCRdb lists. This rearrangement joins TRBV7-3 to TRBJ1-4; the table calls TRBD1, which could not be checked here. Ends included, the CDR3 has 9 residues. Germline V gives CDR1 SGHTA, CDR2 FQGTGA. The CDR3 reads CASSSQGAG.